Listed here are 29 T cell receptor beta chains from one sample, sequenced in a study of T cells after yellow fever vaccination. Using its own MiXCR run on the 5' RACE reads, TCRdb lists one record per CDR3 protein. The sample consists of 250,000 or so distinct CDR3 sequences, less than 8.5% of them appearing once. Material: CD4+ T cells sorted from PBMCs, obtained 15 days after the yellow fever booster vaccination. The receptors shown here come from a man aged 25 to 45 who received the YFV17D yellow fever vaccine.

J is TRBJ1-5 and V is TRBV12-3 or TRBV12-4, with 7 bases fitting TRBD1. V shed 3 bases and J 4 bases; nucleotides not matched to a gene: 3. The CDR3 totals 14 residues. The chain's CDR3 is CASSFLQGNQPQHF. CDR3 nucleotide sequence: TGTGCCAGCAGTTTTCTACAGGGGAATCAGCCCCAGCATTTT.

The CDR3 coding sequence is TGTGCCAGTAGTAGGCTTGCGGACGTCACTGAAGCTTTCTTT. Amino acid sequence: CASSRLADVTEAFF. The V call is TRBV19, the J call TRBJ1-1; D is ambiguous. Germline loops: CDR1 LNHDA, CDR2 SQIVND (reference sequence). The CDR3 contains 14 residues. Trimming stripped 4 bases from V and 4 bases from J, with 13 bases between.

V usage is TRBV20-1 and J usage is TRBJ2-3; TRBD2 is a possible D gene (6 bases). Germline V lookup: CDR1 DFQATT, CDR2 SNEGSKA (reference sequence). Deletions cut 1 base from V and 3 bases from J, with 20 bases between. CDR3 size: 17 residues. The CDR3 here is CSARAQPGGKVTDTQYF. The CDR3 bases are TGCAGTGCTAGAGCCCAACCCGGCGGGAAGGTAACAGATACGCAGTATTTT.

This clonotype was found many times. This CDR3 is CASRGQRSPLHF. In DNA, the CDR3 is TGTGCCAGCAGGGGACAGCGCTCACCCCTCCACTTT. The chain recombines TRBV6-1 with TRBJ1-6; 7 bases are shared with TRBD1. The germline V gene has CDR1 MNHNS and CDR2 SASEGT. Unmatched junction bases numbered 3, after V lost 6 bases and J lost 10 bases. CDR3 length: 12 residues.

This clonotype was counted a few times. The chain has TRBV6-2 or TRBV6-3 and TRBJ2-6; no clear D. CDR1 is MNHEY and CDR2 is SVGEGT in the germline V gene. V was clipped by 6 bases and J by 1 base, with 7 bases between them. The CDR3 has 14 residues. The CDR3 sequence is CASSYLSGANVLTF. The CDR3 nucleotides are TGTGCCAGCAGCTACCTTTCTGGGGCCAACGTCCTGACTTTC.

Concerning this clonotype: A much larger clone lies a single base off, so this may be a read error. This chain joins TRBV6-2 or TRBV6-3 and TRBJ2-1; D is uncertain. The CDR3 covers 12 residues. Germline V gene data show CDR1 as MNHEY and CDR2 as SVGEGT. The CDR3 DNA sequence: TGTGCCAGCAGACCCACCTACAATGACCAGTTCTTC. Residues: CASRPTYNDQFF.

The table lists this clonotype with many counts. The chain employs TRBV19 and TRBJ2-4; D is possibly TRBD1 (5 bases). The CDR3 is 13 amino acids. The V and J ends lost 6 bases and 10 bases respectively, with 16 bases between them. Germline CDR1 reads LNHDA; CDR2 reads SQIVND (reference sequence). CDR3 in amino acids: CASSHDSIQIQYF. The CDR3 DNA sequence: TGTGCCAGTAGCCACGACAGTATCCAAATTCAGTACTTC.

This clonotype was detected a few times. This chain joins TRBV7-2 and TRBJ1-2; D perhaps matches TRBD1 (5 bases). The germline V gene encodes CDR1 SGHTA and CDR2 FQGNSA. The V end was cut by 7 bases, the J end by 4 bases, with 13 bases between. This CDR3 region has 13 residues. DNA for the CDR3: TGTGCCAGCACCGAGGGGCGGACCTATGGCTACACCTTC. Its translation: CASTEGRTYGYTF.

The table lists this clonotype with many counts. The chain is built from TRBV10-2 and TRBJ2-1; 7 bases match TRBD2. In germline, CDR1 is WSHSY, CDR2 SAAADI. This CDR3 has 14 amino acids. Unmatched junction bases numbered 8, after V lost 8 bases and J lost 4 bases. The CDR3 region has the DNA TGCGCCAGCCGAAGCGGGACGGGATACAATGAGCAGTTCTTC. Residues: CASRSGTGYNEQFF.

This clonotype was found many times. The chain combines TRBV7-2 with TRBJ1-2; 12 nucleotides line up with TRBD1. CDR3 size: 16 residues. V lost 4 bases and J lost 5; bases outside the gene matches: 8. The germline CDR1 and CDR2 sequences are SGHTA and FQGNSA. CDR3 coding DNA: TGTGCCAGCAGCTCCCCCGGGGACAGGGGGCTTTATGGCTACACCTTC. Its protein product is CASSSPGDRGLYGYTF.

J is TRBJ2-1 and V is TRBV30; D perhaps matches TRBD2 (5 bases). Trimming pared 1 base from V and 8 bases from J, leaving 21 bases between. The CDR3 runs to 16 residues. Germline V gene lookup returns CDR1 GTSNPN and CDR2 SVGIG (reference sequence). The CDR3 DNA reads as TGTGCCTGGAGTGGGACCGCTAGCAGGAGGTGGCATGAGCAGTTCTTC. Translating gives CAWSGTASRRWHEQFF.

This clonotype was detected only a few times. J is TRBJ2-3 and V is TRBV5-1; TRBD2 matches 11 bases. The germline V gene encodes CDR1 SGHRS and CDR2 YFSETQ. V shed 4 bases and J 4 bases; nucleotides not matched to a gene: 5. This CDR3 is 15 amino acids long. The CDR3 reads CASSMGLAESDTQYF. In DNA form, the CDR3 reads TGCGCCAGCAGCATGGGACTAGCGGAATCAGATACGCAGTATTTT.

The rearrangement links TRBV11-3 to TRBJ2-1; 7 bases map to TRBD2. V lost 1 base, J lost 2 bases, and 5 bases stayed unmatched. CDR1 is SGHNT and CDR2 is YENEEA in the germline V gene. The CDR3 totals 16 residues. DNA for the CDR3: TGTGCCAGCAGCTTAGCGAGCGGGACGCCCTACAATGAGCAGTTCTTC. Protein: CASSLASGTPYNEQFF.

V gene TRBV20-1 combines with J gene TRBJ1-2, with 7 bases fitting TRBD1. Germline assignment: CDR1 DFQATT and CDR2 SNEGSKA (reference sequence). J was trimmed by 4 bases and V by 5 bases; bases with no gene match: 7. The CDR3 length is 13 residues. CDR3 protein: CSARGDRAYGYTF. As DNA, the CDR3 is TGCAGTGCTCGCGGGGACAGAGCCTATGGCTACACCTTC.

This clonotype showed up many times. This sequence joins TRBV7-2 and TRBJ2-2, with D perhaps TRBD2 (5 bases). The CDR3 length is 15 residues. CDR1 is SGHTA, CDR2 FQGNSA, per germline. V dropped 5 bases and J dropped 5 bases, with 15 bases sitting between them. The DNA for the CDR3 is TGTGCCAGCAGCCCTGTGGGGAGTCGGACCGGGGAGCTGTTTTTT. Translated, it gives CASSPVGSRTGELFF.

The table lists this clonotype with a few counts. The genes are TRBV19 and TRBJ2-7; 11 positions agree with TRBD2. From germline, CDR1 is LNHDA and CDR2 SQIVND (reference sequence). The CDR3 length is 17 residues. J was trimmed by 2 bases and V by 5 bases; bases with no gene match: 11. CDR3 sequence: CASSDRFLAGGTYEQYF. The CDR3 nucleotides read TGTGCCAGTAGTGACCGCTTCCTAGCGGGGGGAACCTACGAGCAGTACTTC.

This clonotype occurred many times. CDR3 bases: TGTGCCAGCAGCCCACTCACTAGCGGGAACACCGGGGAGCTGTTTTTT. Protein product: CASSPLTSGNTGELFF. The chain joins TRBV7-8 to TRBJ2-2; TRBD2 agrees at 8 bases. The CDR3 length is 16 residues. Germline-derived CDR1 and CDR2 are SGHVS and FQNEAQ. The ends lost 5 bases at V and 1 base at J; junction bases unmatched: 6. The full variable domain, with the rest looked up from reference TRBV7-8 and TRBJ2-2, is GAGVSQSPRYKVAKRGQDVALRCDPISGHVSLFWYQQALGQGPEFLTYFQNEAQLDKSGLPSDRFFAERPEGSVSTLKIQRTQQEDSAVYLCASSPLTSGNTGELFFGEGSRLTVL.

In this sample, this clonotype turned up a few times. CDR3 residues: CASSQARPGSYNEQFF. The CDR3, as DNA: TGTGCCAGCAGCCAAGCCCGCCCCGGCTCCTACAATGAGCAGTTCTTC. This chain connects TRBV14 to TRBJ2-1; D gene ambiguous. Germline values: CDR1 SGHDN, CDR2 FVKESK. The CDR3 is 16 residues long. The V and J ends lost 1 base and 0 bases respectively, with 10 bases between them.

Points on this clonotype: This may come from a read error, since a much larger clone is one base off. The chain joins TRBV4-3 to TRBJ2-1, with TRBD2 matching 10 bases. Looked up from germline, CDR1 is LGHNA and CDR2 is YSLEER. This CDR3 spans 17 amino acids. J lost 1 base, V lost 3 bases, and 6 bases had no gene match. DNA for the CDR3: TGCGCCAGCAGCCAGGATAGCGGGAGGAGGTCCTACAATGAGCAGTTCTTC. Residues: CASSQDSGRRSYNEQFF.

This clonotype was observed at least ten times. The chain has TRBV7-9 and TRBJ1-4, with D unresolved. V shed 5 bases and J shed 4 bases, with 11 bases lying between them. This CDR3 has 14 amino acids. The germline V gene encodes CDR1 SEHNR and CDR2 FQNEAQ (reference sequence). CDR3 region: CASSIRSGNEKLFF. In DNA form, the CDR3 reads TGTGCCAGCAGCATTAGGTCGGGTAATGAAAAACTGTTTTTT.

The table lists this clonotype with many counts. The genes are TRBV20-1 and TRBJ2-7; 9 nucleotides align to TRBD2. J lost 3 bases, V lost 2 bases, and 2 bases had no gene match. Germline CDR1 and CDR2: DFQATT and SNEGSKA (reference sequence). The CDR3 length is 13 residues. CDR3 sequence (DNA): TGCAGTGCTAGACTAGCGGGGTACTACGAGCAGTACTTC. Translating gives CSARLAGYYEQYF.

This clonotype occurred many times. The chain carries TRBV19 and TRBJ2-1, with 7 bases identical to TRBD1. This CDR3 region has 16 residues. Germline lookup yields CDR1 LNHDA and CDR2 SQIVND (reference sequence). V lost 4 bases and J lost 0; bases outside the gene matches: 6. CDR3 amino acids: CASSKPTGVSYNEQFF. The DNA of the CDR3 is TGTGCCAGTAGTAAACCCACAGGGGTCTCCTACAATGAGCAGTTCTTC.

V usage is TRBV3-1 and J usage is TRBJ2-7; the match to TRBD1 covers 8 bases. This CDR3 comprises 14 residues. The V gene's germline CDR1 is LGHDT and CDR2 YNNKEL (reference sequence). The V gene end was trimmed by 3 bases and the J gene end by 5 bases; junction bases not matched to a gene: 6. The CDR3 loop reads CASSHGQGVNEQYF. CDR3 bases: TGTGCCAGCAGCCACGGACAGGGTGTAAACGAGCAGTACTTC.

The chain employs TRBV5-5 and TRBJ2-5; 7 positions agree with TRBD2. The germline gives CDR1 SGHKS, CDR2 YYEKEE (reference sequence). The CDR3 has 14 residues. Trimming cost V 0 bases and J 4 bases; bases outside gene matches: 3. The CDR3 region is CASSLGGTIETQYF. The DNA for the CDR3 is TGTGCCAGCAGCTTGGGGGGGACTATAGAGACCCAGTACTTC. Full variable domain (remainder filled in from reference TRBV5-5 and TRBJ2-5): DAGVTQSPTHLIKTRGQQVTLRCSPISGHKSVSWYQQVLGQGPQFIFQYYEKEERGRGNFPDRFSARQFPNYSSELNVNALLLGDSALYLCASSLGGTIETQYFGPGTRLLVL.

This clonotype was seen repeatedly, ten times or more. The CDR3 nucleotides are TGCAGTGCTAGGCAATGGGGGCAGTACTTC. Translated, it gives CSARQWGQYF. The genes are TRBV20-1 and TRBJ2-7; D not resolved. V lost 3 bases and J lost 9, with 9 bases in between. Looked up from germline, CDR1 is DFQATT and CDR2 is SNEGSKA (reference sequence). CDR3 length: 10 amino acids.

This clonotype occurred a few times. J is TRBJ2-5 and V is TRBV11-2; tentatively, D is TRBD2 (5 bases). The CDR3 spans 18 residues. V was clipped by 5 bases and J by 3 bases, with 25 bases between them. Germline V gene sequence: CDR1 SGHAT, CDR2 FQNNGV. For the CDR3, the DNA is TGTGCCAGCAGCCCTCAAGCGGCCTTCTCTAGGCTTAAAGAGACCCAGTACTTC. It codes for CASSPQAAFSRLKETQYF.

The CDR3 here is CATSSTRDEQYF. CDR3 sequence (DNA): TGTGCCACCAGTTCTACCCGGGACGAGCAGTACTTC. The genes are TRBV24-1 and TRBJ2-7; D unclear. The CDR3 sequence is 12 residues long. Trimming took off 6 bases at V and 5 bases at J, with 10 bases between the two ends. In germline, CDR1 is KGHDR, CDR2 SFDVKD.

This clonotype occurred many times. This sequence joins TRBV12-3 or TRBV12-4 and TRBJ2-1; D is unresolved. The CDR3 covers 11 residues. The V end was cut by 6 bases, the J end by 5 bases, with 5 bases between. CDR3 sequence: CASSRNNEQFF. The CDR3 bases are TGTGCCAGCAGCCGCAACAATGAGCAGTTCTTC.

This clonotype has at least ten counts. The chain recombines TRBV29-1 with TRBJ2-1; D uncertain. This CDR3 contains 10 residues. In germline, CDR1 is SQVTM, CDR2 ANQGSEA. The V end lost 7 bases, the J end lost 7 bases, and 8 bases lay between the germline ends. The CDR3 protein is CSAGWNEQFF. The CDR3 DNA sequence: TGCAGCGCCGGATGGAATGAGCAGTTCTTC.